This T cell receptor (beta chain) appears in the sequencing data of a study of T cells after yellow fever vaccination. Study-wide results and caveats: Subsequent to the booster, the majority of primary-vaccination clones reappeared (around 96% CD4, 88% CD8).

TCRdb recomputed calls from the 5' RACE reads with MiXCR, one row per CDR3 protein. Of hundreds of thousands of distinct CDR3 sequences detected, more than 9% appear once; the ten largest clones hold more than 13%. The V end was cut by 0 bases, the J end by 0 bases, with 14 bases between. The CDR3 is made up of 16 amino acids. CDR1 is SQVTM, CDR2 ANQGSEA, per germline. In the case of this clonotype: What it binds is unknown.

The sequencing here drew on PBMCs, taken on the day of the yellow fever booster vaccination. The J gene is TRBJ1-1, the V gene TRBV29-1, with D tentatively TRBD1 (6 bases). This receptor was obtained from a man aged 25 to 40 who received the YFV17D yellow fever vaccine. The CDR3 DNA reads TGCAGCGTTGAAGAAACCAGGGGCGGCGTGAACACTGAAGCTTTCTTT. It translates to CSVEETRGGVNTEAFF.